The present entry profiles one TCR beta chain with its context. The data were produced by immunoSEQ multiplex PCR, yet TCRdb's version contains in-frame clones alone and is incomplete. The sample lists about 160,000 clones, over 85% seen once, with 7.5% to 8.5% in the top ten. The data stem from a study of control samples from healthy donors and cancer patients. There are 13 residues in the CDR3. Deletions cut 3 bases from V and 3 bases from J, with 8 bases between. Germline CDR1 reads SGHNT; CDR2 reads YENEEA. The rearrangement uses TRBV11-3 and TRBJ2-5; no firm D call. Sequencing input: blood. This TCR derives from a woman aged 40 to 49 in good health. Here the CDR3 reads CASSFGEKETQYF. In nucleotides, the CDR3 is TGTGCCAGCAGCTTTGGAGAGAAAGAGACCCAGTACTTC. Complete variable domain (other parts from reference TRBV11-3 and TRBJ2-5): EAGVVQSPRYKIIEKKQPVAFWCNPISGHNTLYWYLQNLGQGPELLIRYENEEAVDDSQLPKDRFSAERLKGVDSTLKIQPAELGDSAVYLCASSFGEKETQYFGPGTRLLVL.